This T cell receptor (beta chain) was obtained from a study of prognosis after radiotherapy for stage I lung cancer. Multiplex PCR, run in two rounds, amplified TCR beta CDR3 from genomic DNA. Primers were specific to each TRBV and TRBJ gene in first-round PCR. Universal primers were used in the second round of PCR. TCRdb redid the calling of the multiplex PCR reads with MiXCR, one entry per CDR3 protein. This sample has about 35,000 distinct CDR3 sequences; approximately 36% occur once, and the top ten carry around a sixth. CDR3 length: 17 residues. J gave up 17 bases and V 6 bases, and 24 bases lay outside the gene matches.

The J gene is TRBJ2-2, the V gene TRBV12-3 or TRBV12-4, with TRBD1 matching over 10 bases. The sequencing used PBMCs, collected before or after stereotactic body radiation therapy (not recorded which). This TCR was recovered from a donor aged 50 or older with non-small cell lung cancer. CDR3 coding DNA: TGTGCCAGCAGAACCGGGACAGGGGCCCCAGAGACCGGGGATCTATTTTTT. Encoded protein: CASRTGTGAPETGDLFF.